This TCR beta chain is from a study of blood T cell repertoires in COVID-19. Study-wide background: Spain, Italy and the United States supplied samples that represented acute and convalescent COVID-19. T cells, B-cell-depleted T cells, or PBMCs supplied cDNA or gDNA.

Original methodology: Reference gene primer amplification in the assay estimated nucleated cell counts. The assay was immunoSEQ multiplex PCR, and TCRdb's table has in-frame clones only and misses some. The V and J calls and clone size are taken from that table; D and trimming were inferred from the DNA. The sample carries over 40,000 clones, roughly four fifths recorded once. The V gene end was trimmed by 2 bases and the J gene end by 7 bases; junction bases not matched to a gene: 11. The CDR3 runs 15 residues. The germline V gene encodes CDR1 SGHAT and CDR2 FQNNGV. Sequencing was done on a sample of peripheral blood. The TCR originated in a man aged 55 to 69 with active COVID-19. The chain is built from TRBV11-2 and TRBJ2-7; 7 bases fit TRBD1. Written as DNA, the CDR3 is TGTGCCAGCAGCTTATACCGACAGGGAGTGGGTGAGCAGTACTTC. Its protein product is CASSLYRQGVGEQYF.